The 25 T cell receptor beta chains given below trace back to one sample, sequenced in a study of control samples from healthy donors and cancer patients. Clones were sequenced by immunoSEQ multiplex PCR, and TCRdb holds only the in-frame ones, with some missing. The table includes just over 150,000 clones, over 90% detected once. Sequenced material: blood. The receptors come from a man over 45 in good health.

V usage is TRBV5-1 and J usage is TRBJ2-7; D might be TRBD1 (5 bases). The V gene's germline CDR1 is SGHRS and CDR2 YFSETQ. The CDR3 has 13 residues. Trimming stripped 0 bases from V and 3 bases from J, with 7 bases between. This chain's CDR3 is CASSLDRNYEQYF. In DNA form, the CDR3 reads TGCGCCAGCAGCTTGGACAGGAACTACGAGCAGTACTTC. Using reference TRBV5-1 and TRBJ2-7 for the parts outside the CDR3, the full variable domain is KAGVTQTPRYLIKTRGQQVTLSCSPISGHRSVSWYQQTPGQGLQFLFEYFSETQRNKGNFPGRFSGRQFSNSRSEMNVSTLELGDSALYLCASSLDRNYEQYFGPGTRLTVT.

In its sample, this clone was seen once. CDR3 nucleotides: TGTGCCAGCAGTCGTCCGGGACTAGCTGGAAATGAGCAGTTCTTC. The encoded protein is CASSRPGLAGNEQFF. The V and J genes are TRBV6-5 and TRBJ2-1; 9 nucleotides line up with TRBD2. The ends lost 5 bases at V and 7 bases at J; junction bases unmatched: 9. CDR1 MNHEY and CDR2 SVGAGI come from the germline V gene. The CDR3 runs to 15 residues.

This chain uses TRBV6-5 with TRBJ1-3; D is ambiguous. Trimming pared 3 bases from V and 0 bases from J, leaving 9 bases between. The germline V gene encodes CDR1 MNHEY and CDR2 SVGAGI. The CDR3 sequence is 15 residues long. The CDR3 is CASSYEHPSGNTIYF. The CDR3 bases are TGTGCCAGCAGTTATGAGCATCCCTCTGGAAACACCATATATTTT.

CDR3 residues: CASNPGKGIQYF. The CDR3 coding sequence is TGTGCCAGTAACCCAGGGAAGGGCATTCAGTACTTC. The V gene is TRBV19, the J gene TRBJ2-4; D is possibly TRBD1 (5 bases). The V and J ends lost 7 bases and 9 bases respectively, with 13 bases between them. The CDR3 loop spans 12 amino acids. Per the germline V gene, CDR1 is LNHDA and CDR2 is SQIVND (reference sequence).

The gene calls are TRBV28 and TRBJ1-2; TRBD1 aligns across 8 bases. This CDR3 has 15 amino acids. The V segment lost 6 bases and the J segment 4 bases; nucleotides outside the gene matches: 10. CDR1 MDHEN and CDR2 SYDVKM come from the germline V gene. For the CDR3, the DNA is TGTGCCAGCAGCTCCCCAGGGGGCGATAGCTATGGCTACACCTTC. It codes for CASSSPGGDSYGYTF.

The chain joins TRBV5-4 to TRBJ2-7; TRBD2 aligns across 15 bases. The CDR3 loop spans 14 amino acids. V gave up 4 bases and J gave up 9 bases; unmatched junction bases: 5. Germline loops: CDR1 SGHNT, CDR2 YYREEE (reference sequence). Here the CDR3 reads CASSQGLAGGRQYF. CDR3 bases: TGTGCCAGCAGCCAGGGACTAGCGGGAGGAAGGCAGTACTTC.

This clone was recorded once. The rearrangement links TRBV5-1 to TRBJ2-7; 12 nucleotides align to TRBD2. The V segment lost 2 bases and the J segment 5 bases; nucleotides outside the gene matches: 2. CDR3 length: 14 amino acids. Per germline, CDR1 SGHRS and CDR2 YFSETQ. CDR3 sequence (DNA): TGCGCCAGCAGCTTTCTAGCGGGAGGGAACGAGCAGTACTTC. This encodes CASSFLAGGNEQYF.

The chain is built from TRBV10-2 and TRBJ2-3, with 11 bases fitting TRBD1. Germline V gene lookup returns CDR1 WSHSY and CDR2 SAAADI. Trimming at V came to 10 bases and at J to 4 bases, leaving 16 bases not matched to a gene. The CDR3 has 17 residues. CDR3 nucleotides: TGCGCCACGGGACAGGGGGTTAGCGGGAGTGTCTCAGATACGCAGTATTTT. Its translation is CATGQGVSGSVSDTQYF.

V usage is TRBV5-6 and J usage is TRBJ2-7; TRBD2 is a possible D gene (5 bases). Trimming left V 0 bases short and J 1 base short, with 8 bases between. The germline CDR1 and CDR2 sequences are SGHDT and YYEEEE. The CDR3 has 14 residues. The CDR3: CASSLGGLSYEQYF. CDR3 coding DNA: TGTGCCAGCAGCTTGGGCGGACTTTCCTACGAGCAGTACTTC. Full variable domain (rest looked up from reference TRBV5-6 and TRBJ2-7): DAGVTQSPTHLIKTRGQQVTLRCSPKSGHDTVSWYQQALGQGPQFIFQYYEEEERQRGNFPDRFSGHQFPNYSSELNVNALLLGDSALYLCASSLGGLSYEQYFGPGTRLTVT.

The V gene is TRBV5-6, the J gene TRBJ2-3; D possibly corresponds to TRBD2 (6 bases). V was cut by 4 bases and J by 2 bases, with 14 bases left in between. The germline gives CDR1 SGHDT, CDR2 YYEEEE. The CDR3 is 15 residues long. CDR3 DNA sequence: TGTGCCAGCAGCCCACCGGGACTCAACACAGATACGCAGTATTTT. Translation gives CASSPPGLNTDTQYF.

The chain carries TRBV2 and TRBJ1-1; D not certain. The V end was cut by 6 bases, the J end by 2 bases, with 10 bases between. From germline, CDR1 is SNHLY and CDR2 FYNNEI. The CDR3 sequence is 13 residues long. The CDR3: CASSAGLNTEAFF. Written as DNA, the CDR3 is TGTGCCAGCAGCGCGGGCCTCAACACTGAAGCTTTCTTT.

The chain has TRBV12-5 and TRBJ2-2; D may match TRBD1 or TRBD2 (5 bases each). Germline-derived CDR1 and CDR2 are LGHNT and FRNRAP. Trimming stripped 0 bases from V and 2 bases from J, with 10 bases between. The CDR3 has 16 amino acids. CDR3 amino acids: CASGLVKGPNTGELFF. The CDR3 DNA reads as TGTGCTAGTGGTTTGGTGAAGGGACCTAACACCGGGGAGCTGTTTTTT.

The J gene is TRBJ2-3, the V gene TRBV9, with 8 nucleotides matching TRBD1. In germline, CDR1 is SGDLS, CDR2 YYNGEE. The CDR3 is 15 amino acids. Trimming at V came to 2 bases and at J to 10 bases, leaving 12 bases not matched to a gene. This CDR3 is CASSVQVGQGGAQYF. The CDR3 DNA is TGTGCCAGCAGCGTTCAAGTAGGACAGGGTGGAGCGCAGTATTTT.

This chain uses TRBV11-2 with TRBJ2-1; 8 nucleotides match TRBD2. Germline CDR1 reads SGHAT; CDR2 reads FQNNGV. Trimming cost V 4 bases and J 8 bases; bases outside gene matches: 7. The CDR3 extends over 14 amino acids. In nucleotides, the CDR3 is TGTGCCAGCAGCTCTTTAGCGGGGCTAGATGAGCAGTTCTTC. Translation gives CASSSLAGLDEQFF.

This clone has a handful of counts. The CDR3 DNA reads as TGTGCCAGCAGTTACTCAGGGTCTAATGAAAAACTGTTTTTT. This codes for CASSYSGSNEKLFF. V and J are TRBV6-5 and TRBJ1-4; D unresolved. The CDR3 sequence is 14 residues long. V was clipped by 0 bases and J by 3 bases, with 5 bases between them. Germline V gives CDR1 MNHEY, CDR2 SVGAGI.

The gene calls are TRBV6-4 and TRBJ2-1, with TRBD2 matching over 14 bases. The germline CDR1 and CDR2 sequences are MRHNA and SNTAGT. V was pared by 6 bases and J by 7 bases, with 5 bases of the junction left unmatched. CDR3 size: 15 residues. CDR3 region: CASSMTSGRGNEQFF. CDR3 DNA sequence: TGTGCCAGCAGCATGACTAGCGGGAGGGGAAATGAGCAGTTCTTC.

The CDR3, as DNA: TGTGCCAGTAGACTAGCGGGAGGGCTAACCTACAATGAGCAGTTCTTC. It specifies CASRLAGGLTYNEQFF. The rearrangement links TRBV19 to TRBJ2-1; the match to TRBD2 covers 13 bases. Germline V gene sequence: CDR1 LNHDA, CDR2 SQIVND (reference sequence). V lost 6 bases and J lost 2; bases outside the gene matches: 4. The CDR3 consists of 16 residues.

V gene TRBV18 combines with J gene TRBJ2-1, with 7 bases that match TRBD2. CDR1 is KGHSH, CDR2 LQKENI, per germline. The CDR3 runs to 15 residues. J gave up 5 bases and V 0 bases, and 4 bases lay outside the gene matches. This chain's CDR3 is CASSPPAGNDNEQFF. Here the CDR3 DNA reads TGTGCCAGCTCACCACCAGCGGGAAACGACAATGAGCAGTTCTTC.

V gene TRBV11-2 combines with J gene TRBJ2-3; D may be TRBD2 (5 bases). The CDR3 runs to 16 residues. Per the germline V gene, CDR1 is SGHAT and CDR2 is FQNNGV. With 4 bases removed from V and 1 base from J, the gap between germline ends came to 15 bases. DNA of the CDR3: TGTGCCAGCAGCTGGGGAAGGACTCACGGCACAGATACGCAGTATTTT. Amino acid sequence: CASSWGRTHGTDTQYF.

The CDR3 region has the DNA TGTGCCAGCAGCTTATGGGACAGGGTCGGTTCCCTGTTTTTT. Its translation: CASSLWDRVGSLFF. This chain connects TRBV5-6 to TRBJ1-4; 9 bases line up with TRBD1. With V trimmed by 2 bases and J by 14 bases, 10 bases remained unmatched. The CDR3 has 14 residues. CDR1 is SGHDT, CDR2 YYEEEE, per germline.

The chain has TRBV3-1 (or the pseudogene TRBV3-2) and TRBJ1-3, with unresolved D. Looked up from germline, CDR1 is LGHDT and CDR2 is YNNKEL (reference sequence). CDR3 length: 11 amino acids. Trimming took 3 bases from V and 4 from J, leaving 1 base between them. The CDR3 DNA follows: TGTGCCAGCAGCCACGGAAACACCATATATTTT. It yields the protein CASSHGNTIYF.

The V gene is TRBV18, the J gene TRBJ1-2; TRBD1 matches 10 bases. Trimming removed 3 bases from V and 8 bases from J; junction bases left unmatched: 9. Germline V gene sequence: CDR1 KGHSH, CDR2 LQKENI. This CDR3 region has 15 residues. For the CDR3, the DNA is TGTGCCAGCTCACCGACGACAGGGGGCCTCCTCGGCTACACCTTC. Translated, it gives CASSPTTGGLLGYTF.

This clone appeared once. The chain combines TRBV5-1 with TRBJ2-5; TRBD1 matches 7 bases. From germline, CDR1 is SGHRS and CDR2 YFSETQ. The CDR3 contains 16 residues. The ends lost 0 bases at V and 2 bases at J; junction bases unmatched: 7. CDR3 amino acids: CASSLVQGVGQETQYF. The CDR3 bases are TGCGCCAGCAGCTTGGTTCAGGGGGTAGGACAAGAGACCCAGTACTTC.

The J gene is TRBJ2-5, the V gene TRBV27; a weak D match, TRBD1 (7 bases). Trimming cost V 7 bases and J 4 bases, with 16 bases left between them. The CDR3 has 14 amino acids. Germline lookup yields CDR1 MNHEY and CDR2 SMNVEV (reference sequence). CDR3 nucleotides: TGTGCCAGCAATCGACAGGGAGGTGGAGAGACCCAGTACTTC. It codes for CASNRQGGGETQYF.

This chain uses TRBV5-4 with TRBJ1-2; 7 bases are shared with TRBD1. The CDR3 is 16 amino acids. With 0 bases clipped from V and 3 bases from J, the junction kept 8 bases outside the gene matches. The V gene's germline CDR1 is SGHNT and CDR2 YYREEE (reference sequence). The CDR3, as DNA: TGTGCCAGCAGCTTGGTTAAAGGGACAGACGACTATGGCTACACCTTC. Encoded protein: CASSLVKGTDDYGYTF. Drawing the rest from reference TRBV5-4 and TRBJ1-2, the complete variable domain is ETGVTQSPTHLIKTRGQQVTLRCSSQSGHNTVSWYQQALGQGPQFIFQYYREEENGRGNFPPRFSGLQFPNYSSELNVNALELDDSALYLCASSLVKGTDDYGYTFGSGTRLTVV.